Here is one T cell receptor beta chain with its context. Its antigen is not identified. This entry comes from a study of memory CD4+ T cells and cytomegalovirus serostatus. Overall study: Healthy Belgian adult donors included roughly nine CMV-positive and some 24 CMV-negative people.

Study-wide results and caveats: Suggested: most of the CMV-linked TCR signature lies in CD4+ memory cells.

The sort gate was single viable CD3+CD4+CD8-CD45RO+ cells for memory CD4+ T cells. Serostatus was set by detecting CMV pp150, pp28, p38, p52 IgG. Original data processing: Out-of-frame sequences were removed, leaving about 2.2 million distinct TCRbeta sequences. The table came from immunoSEQ multiplex PCR; TCRdb's copy has only in-frame clones and leaves some out. That table is the source of V, J and clone size, and D and trimming were worked out from the DNA. Among approximately 44,000 clones listed, approximately 82% were seen once. The specimen sequenced was memory CD4+ T cells from blood. The source is an adult in good health and CMV-seronegative.

The CDR3 nucleotides read TGTGCCAGTAGTGAGGACAGGGTTAATGAGCAGTTCTTC. Its translation is CASSEDRVNEQFF. The V gene is TRBV19, the J gene TRBJ2-1, with 8 bases matching TRBD1. Germline CDR1 is LNHDA and CDR2 is SQIVND (reference sequence). CDR3 length: 13 amino acids. The V and J ends lost 5 bases and 7 bases, in that order; junction bases with no gene match: 4. Complete variable domain (other parts from reference TRBV19 and TRBJ2-1): DGGITQSPKYLFRKEGQNVTLSCEQNLNHDAMYWYRQDPGQGLRLIYYSQIVNDFQKGDIAEGYSVSREKKESFPLTVTSAQKNPTAFYLCASSEDRVNEQFFGPGTRLTVL.